This TCR beta chain was found in a study of Tregs in tolerant kidney transplant recipients. Assay used: immunoSEQ multiplex PCR; TCRdb lists only in-frame clones, some missing. The table includes 92,000 or so clones, approximately 90% detected once. Germline V lookup: CDR1 MNHEY, CDR2 SVGAGI. V was cut by 0 bases and J by 0 bases, with 9 bases left in between. The CDR3 totals 16 residues. This sequence joins TRBV6-5 and TRBJ2-1; perhaps TRBD1 as D (5 bases). The sample comprised CD8+ T cells from blood. The receptor's source is a human donor in good health. The CDR3 loop reads CASSYSPGPSYNEQFF. The CDR3 nucleotides read TGTGCCAGCAGTTACTCGCCAGGGCCCTCCTACAATGAGCAGTTCTTC.